The 11 T cell receptor beta chains listed next were all sequenced from one sample in a study of T cells in Graves' hyperthyroidism and ophthalmopathy. Amplification yielded TCR beta CDR3 regions, with RNA transcripts as the source. HTBI primers were employed in a first-round RT-PCR of the TCR CDR3. MiXCR, applied by TCRdb to the multiplex PCR reads, yields one record per CDR3 protein. Among approximately 700,000 distinct CDR3 sequences listed, 45% were seen once. Sequenced: peripheral blood or thyroid tissue (not recorded which). The receptors stem from an adult man with Graves' disease, either hyperthyroidism or ophthalmopathy (not recorded which).

In its sample, this clonotype was seen a few times. The chain combines TRBV19 with TRBJ1-6; 9 bases agree with TRBD1. V shed 5 bases and J 9 bases; nucleotides not matched to a gene: 8. This CDR3 is built from 15 residues. Germline V lookup: CDR1 LNHDA, CDR2 SQIVND (reference sequence). The CDR3: CASSQDRGGFSPLHF. In DNA, the CDR3 is TGTGCCAGTAGTCAGGACAGGGGCGGGTTTTCACCCCTCCACTTT.

The rearrangement links TRBV20-1 to TRBJ1-2, with D tentatively TRBD1 (6 bases). Germline values: CDR1 DFQATT, CDR2 SNEGSKA (reference sequence). The CDR3 is 14 residues long. V was clipped by 6 bases and J by 6 bases, with 20 bases between them. The CDR3 is CSAPKQGRGDGYTF. As DNA, the CDR3 is TGCAGTGCCCCGAAACAGGGCAGGGGCGATGGCTACACCTTC.

V gene TRBV29-1 combines with J gene TRBJ1-2; 9 bases fit TRBD1. Per germline, CDR1 SQVTM and CDR2 ANQGSEA. This CDR3 region has 12 residues. The junction had 7 bases not matched to a gene; V was cut back by 7 bases and J by 7 bases. CDR3 protein: CSARTGEGGYTF. CDR3 coding DNA: TGCAGCGCCAGGACAGGGGAGGGTGGCTACACCTTC. Together with reference TRBV29-1 and TRBJ1-2, the CDR3 gives the full variable domain: SAVISQKPSRDICQRGTSLTIQCQVDSQVTMMFWYRQQPGQSLTLIATANQGSEATYESGFVIDKFPISRPNLTFSTLTVSNMSPEDSSIYLCSARTGEGGYTFGSGTRLTVV.

This clonotype was recorded at least ten times. This chain links TRBV20-1 with TRBJ2-7, with 8 nucleotides matching TRBD2. The CDR3 runs to 13 residues. V lost 6 bases, J lost 6 bases, and 10 bases stayed unmatched. Germline-derived CDR1 and CDR2 are DFQATT and SNEGSKA (reference sequence). The CDR3 loop reads CSASSGRGGEQYF. The CDR3 DNA is TGCAGTGCATCGAGCGGGAGAGGTGGCGAGCAGTACTTC.

The chain uses TRBV5-6 and TRBJ2-7, with D perhaps TRBD1 or TRBD2 (5 bases each). The CDR3 has 12 amino acids. With 10 bases removed from V and 4 bases from J, the gap between germline ends came to 15 bases. Looked up from germline, CDR1 is SGHDT and CDR2 is YYEEEE. The CDR3 DNA is TGTGCCTCCGCTTCGGGGCCATACGAGCAGTACTTC. This translates into CASASGPYEQYF.

For this clonotype: This clone may be a read error of a much larger clone one base away. V gene TRBV2 combines with J gene TRBJ1-1, with D unresolved. The CDR3 loop spans 11 amino acids. Germline CDR1 SNHLY, CDR2 FYNNEI. Here the CDR3 reads CASSHYTEASF. The CDR3 coding sequence is TGCGCCAGCAGCCATTACACTGAAGCTTCCTTT.

V is TRBV7-2 and J is TRBJ2-7; D not resolved. Germline V gene sequence: CDR1 SGHTA, CDR2 FQGNSA. The CDR3 runs 14 residues. Trimming shortened V by 1 base and J by 4 bases, and 11 bases separated the two germline ends. CDR3 DNA sequence: TGTGCCAGCAGCTTAGGCCCCGACCTATACGAGCAGTACTTC. Its protein product is CASSLGPDLYEQYF. Filled out from reference TRBV7-2 and TRBJ2-7, the complete variable domain reads GAGVSQSPSNKVTEKGKDVELRCDPISGHTALYWYRQSLGQGLEFLIYFQGNSAPDKSGLPSDRFSAERTGGSVSTLTIQRTQQEDSAVYLCASSLGPDLYEQYFGPGTRLTVT.

V gene TRBV10-3 combines with J gene TRBJ1-2; no definite D call. The CDR3 runs 12 residues. Trimming stripped 3 bases from V and 7 bases from J, with 9 bases between. Looked up from germline, CDR1 is ENHRY and CDR2 is SYGVKD. CDR3: CAISDGVSGYTF. The CDR3 DNA follows: TGTGCCATCAGTGACGGGGTCAGTGGCTACACCTTC.

This chain connects TRBV7-2 to TRBJ1-4; unclear D gene. The V gene's germline CDR1 is SGHTA and CDR2 FQGNSA. The CDR3 has 17 residues. The ends were cut back, 0 bases at V and 1 base at J, with 12 bases in the middle. This CDR3 reads CASSLASPRKTNEKLFF. The CDR3 DNA follows: TGTGCCAGCAGCTTAGCGTCTCCGAGGAAAACTAATGAAAAACTGTTTTTT.

This clonotype has more than one count but fewer than ten. The CDR3 DNA reads TGCAGCGTTGGAGAAGGGACAGGCTACGAGCAGTACTTC. Amino acids: CSVGEGTGYEQYF. V and J are TRBV29-1 and TRBJ2-7; TRBD1 matches at 8 bases. The germline V gene has CDR1 SQVTM and CDR2 ANQGSEA. V shed 4 bases and J 3 bases; nucleotides not matched to a gene: 5. The CDR3 is 13 amino acids.

This clonotype has just a few counts. CDR3 in DNA: TGTGCCAGCAAGGGCCCAGGGGTTCCTCATAATTCACCCCTCCACTTT. Amino acid sequence: CASKGPGVPHNSPLHF. V gene TRBV12-3 or TRBV12-4 combines with J gene TRBJ1-6; D perhaps matches TRBD1 (6 bases). Trimming took 7 bases from V and 5 from J, leaving 18 bases between them. CDR3 length: 16 amino acids.